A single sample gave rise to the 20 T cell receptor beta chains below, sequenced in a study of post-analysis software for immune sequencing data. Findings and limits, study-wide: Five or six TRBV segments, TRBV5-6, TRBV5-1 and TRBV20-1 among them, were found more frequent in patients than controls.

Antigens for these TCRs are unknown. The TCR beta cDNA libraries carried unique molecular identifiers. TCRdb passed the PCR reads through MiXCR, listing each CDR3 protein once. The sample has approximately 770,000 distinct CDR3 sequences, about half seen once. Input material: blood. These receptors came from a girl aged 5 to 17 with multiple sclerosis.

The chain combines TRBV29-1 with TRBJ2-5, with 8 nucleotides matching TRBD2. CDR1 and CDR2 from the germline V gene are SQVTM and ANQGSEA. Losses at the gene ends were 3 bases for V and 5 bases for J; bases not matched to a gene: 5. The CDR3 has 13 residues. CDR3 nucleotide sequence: TGCAGCGTTGAGGGACTAGAATTCGAGACCCAGTACTTC. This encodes CSVEGLEFETQYF.

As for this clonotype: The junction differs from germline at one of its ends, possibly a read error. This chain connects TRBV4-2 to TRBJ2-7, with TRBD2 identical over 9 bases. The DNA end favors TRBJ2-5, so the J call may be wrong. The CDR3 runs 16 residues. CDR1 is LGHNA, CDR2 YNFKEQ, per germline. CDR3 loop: CTSSQTLRAGGETQYF. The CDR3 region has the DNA TGTACCAGCAGCCAAACCCTGAGAGCGGGAGGAGAGACCCAGTACTTC.

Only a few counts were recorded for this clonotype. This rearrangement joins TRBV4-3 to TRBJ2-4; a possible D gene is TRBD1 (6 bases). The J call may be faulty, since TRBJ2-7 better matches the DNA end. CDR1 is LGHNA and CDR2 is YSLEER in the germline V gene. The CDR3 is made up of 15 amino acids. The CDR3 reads CASSQRRDTTYEQYF. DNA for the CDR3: TGCGCCAGCAGCCAACGCCGGGACACCACCTACGAGCAGTACTTC.

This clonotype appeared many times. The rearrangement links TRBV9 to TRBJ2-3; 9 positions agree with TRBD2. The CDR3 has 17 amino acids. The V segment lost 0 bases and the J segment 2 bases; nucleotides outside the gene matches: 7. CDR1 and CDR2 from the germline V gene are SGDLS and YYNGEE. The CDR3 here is CASSVDPSGMVTDTQYF. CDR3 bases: TGTGCCAGCAGCGTAGATCCTAGCGGGATGGTCACAGATACGCAGTATTTT. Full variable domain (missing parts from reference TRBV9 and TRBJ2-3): DSGVTQTPKHLITATGQRVTLRCSPRSGDLSVYWYQQSLDQGLQFLIQYYNGEERAKGNILERFSAQQFPDLHSELNLSSLELGDSALYFCASSVDPSGMVTDTQYFGPGTRLTVL.

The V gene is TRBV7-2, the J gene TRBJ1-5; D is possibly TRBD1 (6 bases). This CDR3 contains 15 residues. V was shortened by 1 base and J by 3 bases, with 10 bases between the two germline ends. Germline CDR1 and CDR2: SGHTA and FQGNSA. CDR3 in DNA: TGTGCCAGCAGCTTAGGGACAGCCAACAATCAGCCCCAGCATTTT. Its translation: CASSLGTANNQPQHF. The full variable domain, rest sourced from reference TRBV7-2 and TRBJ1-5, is GAGVSQSPSNKVTEKGKDVELRCDPISGHTALYWYRQSLGQGLEFLIYFQGNSAPDKSGLPSDRFSAERTGGSVSTLTIQRTQQEDSAVYLCASSLGTANNQPQHFGDGTRLSIL.

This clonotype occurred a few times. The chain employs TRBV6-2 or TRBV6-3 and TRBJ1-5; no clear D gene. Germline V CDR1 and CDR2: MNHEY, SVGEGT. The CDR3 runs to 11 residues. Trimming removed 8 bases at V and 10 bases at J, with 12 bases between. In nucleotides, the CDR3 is TGTGCCAGCTCTCATGTCGGTCCCCAGCATTTT. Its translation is CASSHVGPQHF.

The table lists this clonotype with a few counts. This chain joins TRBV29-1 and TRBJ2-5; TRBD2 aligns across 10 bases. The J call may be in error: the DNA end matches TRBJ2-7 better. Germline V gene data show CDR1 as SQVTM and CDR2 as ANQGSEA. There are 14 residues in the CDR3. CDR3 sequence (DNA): TGCAGCGTTGAAGATCCGGGACTAGCGTACGAGCAGTACTTC. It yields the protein CSVEDPGLAYEQYF.

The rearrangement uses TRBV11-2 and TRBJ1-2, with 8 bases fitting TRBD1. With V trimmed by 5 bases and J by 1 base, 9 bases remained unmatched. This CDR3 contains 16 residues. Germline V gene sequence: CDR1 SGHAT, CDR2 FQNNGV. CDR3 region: CASSPRTGPGNYGYTF. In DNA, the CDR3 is TGTGCCAGCAGCCCCCGGACAGGGCCCGGTAACTATGGCTACACCTTC.

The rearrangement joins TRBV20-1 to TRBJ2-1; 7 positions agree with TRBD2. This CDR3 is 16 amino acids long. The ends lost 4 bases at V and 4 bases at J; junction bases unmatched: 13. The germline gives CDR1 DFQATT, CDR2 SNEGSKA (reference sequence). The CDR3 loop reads CSAKRPSGGTYNEQFF. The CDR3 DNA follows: TGCAGTGCTAAAAGGCCTAGCGGAGGGACGTACAATGAGCAGTTCTTC.

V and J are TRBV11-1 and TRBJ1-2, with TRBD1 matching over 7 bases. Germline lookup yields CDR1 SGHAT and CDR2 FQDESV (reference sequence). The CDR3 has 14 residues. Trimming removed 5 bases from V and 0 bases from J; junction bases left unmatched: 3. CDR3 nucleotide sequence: TGTGCCAGCAGCGAGGGACAGACTAACTATGGCTACACCTTC. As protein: CASSEGQTNYGYTF. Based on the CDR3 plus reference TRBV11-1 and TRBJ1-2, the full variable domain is EAEVAQSPRYKITEKSQAVAFWCDPISGHATLYWYRQILGQGPELLVQFQDESVVDDSQLPKDRFSAERLKGVDSTLKIQPAELGDSAMYLCASSEGQTNYGYTFGSGTRLTVV.

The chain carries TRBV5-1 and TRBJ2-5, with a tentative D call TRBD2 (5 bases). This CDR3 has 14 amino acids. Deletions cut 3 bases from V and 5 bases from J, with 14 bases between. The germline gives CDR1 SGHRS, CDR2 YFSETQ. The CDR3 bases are TGCGCCAGCAGCTCCCGGGTCTCGGGGGAGACCCAGTACTTC. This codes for CASSSRVSGETQYF.

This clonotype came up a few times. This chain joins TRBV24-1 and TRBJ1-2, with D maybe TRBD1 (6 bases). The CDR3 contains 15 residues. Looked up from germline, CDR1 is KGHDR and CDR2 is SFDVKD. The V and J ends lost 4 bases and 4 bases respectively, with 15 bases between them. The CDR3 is CATSDPDRRAYGYTF. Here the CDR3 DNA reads TGTGCCACCAGTGACCCCGACAGGCGAGCCTATGGCTACACCTTC.

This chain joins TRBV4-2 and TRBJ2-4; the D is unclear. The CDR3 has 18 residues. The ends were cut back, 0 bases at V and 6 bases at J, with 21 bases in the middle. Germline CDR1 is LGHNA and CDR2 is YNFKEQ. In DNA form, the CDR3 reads TGTGCCAGCAGCCAAGAAAGCGACTCGGGTGTGGTTAGAAACATTCAGTACTTC. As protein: CASSQESDSGVVRNIQYF.

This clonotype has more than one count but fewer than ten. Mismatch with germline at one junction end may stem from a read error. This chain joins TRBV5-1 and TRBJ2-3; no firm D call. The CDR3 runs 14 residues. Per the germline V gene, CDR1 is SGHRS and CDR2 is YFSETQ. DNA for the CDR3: TGCACCAGCAGCTTGGCGGTGGGCACAGATACGCAGTATTTT. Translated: CTSSLAVGTDTQYF.

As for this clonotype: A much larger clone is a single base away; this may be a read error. In nucleotides, the CDR3 is TGTGCCAGCAAAGCGGGACGGAACTACGAGCAGTACTTC. This codes for CASKAGRNYEQYF. This chain uses TRBV2 with TRBJ2-7; 7 bases fit TRBD2. The germline V gene has CDR1 SNHLY and CDR2 FYNNEI. Trimming removed 7 bases from V and 3 bases from J; junction bases left unmatched: 6. The CDR3 loop spans 13 amino acids.

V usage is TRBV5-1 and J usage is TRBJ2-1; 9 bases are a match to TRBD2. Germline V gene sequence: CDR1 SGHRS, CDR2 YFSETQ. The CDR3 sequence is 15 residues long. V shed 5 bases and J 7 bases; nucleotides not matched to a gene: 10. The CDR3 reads CASSWTGLAGNEQFF. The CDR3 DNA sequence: TGCGCCAGCAGTTGGACGGGACTAGCTGGGAATGAGCAGTTCTTC.

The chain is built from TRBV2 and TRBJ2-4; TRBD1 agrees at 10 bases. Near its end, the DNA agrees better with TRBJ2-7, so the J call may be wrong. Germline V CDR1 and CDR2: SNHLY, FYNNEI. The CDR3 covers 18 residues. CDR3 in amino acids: CASIDPGQGSLRAYEQYF. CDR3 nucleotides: TGTGCCAGCATTGACCCGGGACAGGGGTCACTAAGAGCCTACGAGCAGTACTTC.

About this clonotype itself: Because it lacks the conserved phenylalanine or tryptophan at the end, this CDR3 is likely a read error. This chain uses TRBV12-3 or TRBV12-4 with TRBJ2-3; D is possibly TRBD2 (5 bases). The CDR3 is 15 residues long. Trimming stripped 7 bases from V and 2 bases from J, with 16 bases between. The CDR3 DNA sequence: TGTGCCAGCAAGTTTGGCCTAGCTATCACAGATACGCAGTATTCT. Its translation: CASKFGLAITDTQYS.

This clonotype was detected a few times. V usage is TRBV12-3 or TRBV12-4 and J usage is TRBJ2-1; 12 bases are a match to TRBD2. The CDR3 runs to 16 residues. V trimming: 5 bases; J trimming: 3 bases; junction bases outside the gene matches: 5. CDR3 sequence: CASSRLAGADYNEQFF. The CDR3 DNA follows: TGTGCCAGCAGTCGACTAGCGGGAGCCGACTACAATGAGCAGTTCTTC.

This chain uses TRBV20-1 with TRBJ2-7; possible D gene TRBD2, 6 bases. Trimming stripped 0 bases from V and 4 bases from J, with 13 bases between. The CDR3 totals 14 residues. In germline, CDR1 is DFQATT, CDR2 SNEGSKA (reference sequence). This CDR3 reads CSARDLAAGYEQYF. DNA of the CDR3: TGCAGTGCTAGAGATCTCGCGGCGGGGTACGAGCAGTACTTC.